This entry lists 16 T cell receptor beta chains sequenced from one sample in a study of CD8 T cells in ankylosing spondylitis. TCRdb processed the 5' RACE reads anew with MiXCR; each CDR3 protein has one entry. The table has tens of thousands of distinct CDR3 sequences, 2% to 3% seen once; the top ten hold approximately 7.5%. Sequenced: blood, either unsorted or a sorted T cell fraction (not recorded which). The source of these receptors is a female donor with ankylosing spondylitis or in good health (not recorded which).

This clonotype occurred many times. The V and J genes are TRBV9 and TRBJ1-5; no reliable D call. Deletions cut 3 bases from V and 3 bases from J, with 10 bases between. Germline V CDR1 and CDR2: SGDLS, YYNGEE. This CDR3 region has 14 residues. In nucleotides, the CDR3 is TGTGCCAGCAGCGAGGGAGTAATCAATCAGCCCCAGCATTTT. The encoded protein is CASSEGVINQPQHF.

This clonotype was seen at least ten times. CDR3 sequence (DNA): TGTGCCAGCAGCGTAGGGCCAGGGGACCAGAGAGATACGCAGTATTTT. Translated: CASSVGPGDQRDTQYF. V usage is TRBV9 and J usage is TRBJ2-3, with D possibly being TRBD1 (6 bases). The CDR3 is made up of 16 amino acids. Germline loops: CDR1 SGDLS, CDR2 YYNGEE. Trimming removed 0 bases from V and 5 bases from J, with 16 bases in between.

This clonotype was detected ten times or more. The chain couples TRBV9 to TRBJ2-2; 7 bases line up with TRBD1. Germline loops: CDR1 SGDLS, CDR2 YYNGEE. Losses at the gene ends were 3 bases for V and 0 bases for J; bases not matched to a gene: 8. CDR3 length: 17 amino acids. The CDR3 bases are TGTGCCAGCAGCGCGACAGGGTCCCGAGCGAACACCGGGGAGCTGTTTTTT. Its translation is CASSATGSRANTGELFF.

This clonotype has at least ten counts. CDR3 bases: TGTGCCAGCAGCGTAACCACAGGGGCGGGTGGCAATGAGCAGTTCTTC. Protein: CASSVTTGAGGNEQFF. The chain employs TRBV9 and TRBJ2-1; TRBD1 aligns across 7 bases. The CDR3 totals 16 residues. Germline V CDR1 and CDR2: SGDLS, YYNGEE. The V segment lost 1 base and the J segment 6 bases; nucleotides outside the gene matches: 10.

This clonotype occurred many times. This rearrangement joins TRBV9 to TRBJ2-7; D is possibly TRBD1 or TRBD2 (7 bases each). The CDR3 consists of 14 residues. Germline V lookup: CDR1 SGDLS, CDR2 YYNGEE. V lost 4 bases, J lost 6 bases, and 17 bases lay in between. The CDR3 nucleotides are TGTGCCAGCAGCCTCGCAGGGGGGGACATCGAGCAGTACTTC. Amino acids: CASSLAGGDIEQYF. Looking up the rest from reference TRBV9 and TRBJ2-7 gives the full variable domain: DSGVTQTPKHLITATGQRVTLRCSPRSGDLSVYWYQQSLDQGLQFLIQYYNGEERAKGNILERFSAQQFPDLHSELNLSSLELGDSALYFCASSLAGGDIEQYFGPGTRLTVT.

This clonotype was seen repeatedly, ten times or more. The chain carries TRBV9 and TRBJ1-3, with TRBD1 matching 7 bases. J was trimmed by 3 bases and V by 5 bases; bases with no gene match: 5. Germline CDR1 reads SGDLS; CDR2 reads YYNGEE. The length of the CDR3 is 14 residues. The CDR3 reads CASSEGTDGNTIYF. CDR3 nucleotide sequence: TGTGCCAGCAGTGAGGGGACAGATGGAAACACCATATATTTT.

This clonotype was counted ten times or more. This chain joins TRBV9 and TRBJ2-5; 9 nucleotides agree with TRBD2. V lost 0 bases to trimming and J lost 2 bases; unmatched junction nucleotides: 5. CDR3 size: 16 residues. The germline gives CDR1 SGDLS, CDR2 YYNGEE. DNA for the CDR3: TGTGCCAGCAGCGTAGGAGGGGGACTAGCTCAAGAGACCCAGTACTTC. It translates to CASSVGGGLAQETQYF. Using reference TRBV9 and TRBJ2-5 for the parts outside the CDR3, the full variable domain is DSGVTQTPKHLITATGQRVTLRCSPRSGDLSVYWYQQSLDQGLQFLIQYYNGEERAKGNILERFSAQQFPDLHSELNLSSLELGDSALYFCASSVGGGLAQETQYFGPGTRLLVL.

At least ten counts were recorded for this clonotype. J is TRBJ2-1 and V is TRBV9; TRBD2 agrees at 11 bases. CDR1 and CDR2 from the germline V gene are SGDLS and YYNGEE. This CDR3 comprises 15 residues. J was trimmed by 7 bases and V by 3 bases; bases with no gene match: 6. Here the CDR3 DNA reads TGTGCCAGCAGCGCGCTTAGCGGGGGGGCGAATGAGCAGTTCTTC. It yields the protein CASSALSGGANEQFF.

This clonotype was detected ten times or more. The CDR3 loop is CASSVAQGDGDTQYF. For the CDR3, the DNA is TGTGCCAGCAGCGTAGCCCAGGGGGATGGAGATACGCAGTATTTT. The rearrangement joins TRBV9 to TRBJ2-3; TRBD1 agrees at 7 bases. The CDR3 spans 15 residues. Looked up from germline, CDR1 is SGDLS and CDR2 is YYNGEE. The V gene end was trimmed by 0 bases and the J gene end by 5 bases; junction bases not matched to a gene: 6.

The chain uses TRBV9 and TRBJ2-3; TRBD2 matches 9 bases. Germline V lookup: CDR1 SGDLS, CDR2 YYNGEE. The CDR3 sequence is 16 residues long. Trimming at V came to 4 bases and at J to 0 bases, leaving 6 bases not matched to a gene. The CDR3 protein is CASSKLAGLSTDTQYF. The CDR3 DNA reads TGTGCCAGCAGCAAGCTAGCGGGGCTAAGCACAGATACGCAGTATTTT.

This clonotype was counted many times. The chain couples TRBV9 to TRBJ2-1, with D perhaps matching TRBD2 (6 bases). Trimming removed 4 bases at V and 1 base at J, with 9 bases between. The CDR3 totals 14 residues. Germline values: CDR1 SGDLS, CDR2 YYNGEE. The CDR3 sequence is CASSLAGSYNEQFF. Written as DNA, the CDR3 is TGTGCCAGCAGCCTCGCGGGGTCCTACAATGAGCAGTTCTTC.

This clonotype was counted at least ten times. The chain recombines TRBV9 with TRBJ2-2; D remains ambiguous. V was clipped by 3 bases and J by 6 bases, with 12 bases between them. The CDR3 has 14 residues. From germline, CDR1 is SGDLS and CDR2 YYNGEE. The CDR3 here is CASSGPQGSGELFF. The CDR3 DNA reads TGTGCCAGCAGCGGACCACAAGGGTCCGGGGAGCTGTTTTTT.

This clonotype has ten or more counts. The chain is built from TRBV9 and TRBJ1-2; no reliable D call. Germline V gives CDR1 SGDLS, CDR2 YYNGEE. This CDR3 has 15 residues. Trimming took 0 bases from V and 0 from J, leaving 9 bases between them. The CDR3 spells CASSVVPAANYGYTF. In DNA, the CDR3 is TGTGCCAGCAGCGTAGTACCAGCGGCTAACTATGGCTACACCTTC.

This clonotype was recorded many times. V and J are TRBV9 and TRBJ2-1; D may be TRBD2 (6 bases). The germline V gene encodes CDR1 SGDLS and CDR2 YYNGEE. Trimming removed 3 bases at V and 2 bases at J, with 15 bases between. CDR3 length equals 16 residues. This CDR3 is CASSGRVEGTYNEQFF. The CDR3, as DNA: TGTGCCAGCAGCGGACGGGTGGAGGGCACCTACAATGAGCAGTTCTTC.

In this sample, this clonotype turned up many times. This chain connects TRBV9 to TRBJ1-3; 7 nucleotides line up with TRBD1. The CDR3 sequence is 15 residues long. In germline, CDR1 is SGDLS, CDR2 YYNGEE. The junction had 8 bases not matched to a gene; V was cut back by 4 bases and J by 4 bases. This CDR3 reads CASSIAGTVGNTIYF. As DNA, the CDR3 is TGTGCCAGCAGCATAGCCGGGACAGTCGGAAACACCATATATTTT.

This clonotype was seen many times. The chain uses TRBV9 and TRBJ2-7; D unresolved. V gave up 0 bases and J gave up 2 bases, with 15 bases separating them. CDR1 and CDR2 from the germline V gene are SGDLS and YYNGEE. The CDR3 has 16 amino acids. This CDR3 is CASSVEERRGAYEQYF. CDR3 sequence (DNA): TGTGCCAGCAGCGTAGAAGAGCGCCGAGGCGCCTACGAGCAGTACTTC.